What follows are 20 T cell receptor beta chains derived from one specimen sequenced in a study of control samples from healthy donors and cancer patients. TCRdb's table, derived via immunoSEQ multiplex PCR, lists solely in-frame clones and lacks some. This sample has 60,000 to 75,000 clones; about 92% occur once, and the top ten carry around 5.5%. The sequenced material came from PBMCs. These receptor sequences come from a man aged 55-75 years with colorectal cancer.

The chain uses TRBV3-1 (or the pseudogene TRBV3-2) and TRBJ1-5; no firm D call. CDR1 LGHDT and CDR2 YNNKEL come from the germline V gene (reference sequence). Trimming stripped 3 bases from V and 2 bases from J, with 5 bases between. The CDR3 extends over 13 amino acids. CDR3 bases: TGTGCCAGCAGCCAGAAGGGCAATCAGCCCCAGCATTTT. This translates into CASSQKGNQPQHF.

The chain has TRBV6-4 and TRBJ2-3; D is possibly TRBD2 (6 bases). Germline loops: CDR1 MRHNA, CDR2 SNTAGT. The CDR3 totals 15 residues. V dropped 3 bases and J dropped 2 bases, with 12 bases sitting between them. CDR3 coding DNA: TGTGCCAGCAGTGAGACTAGAGGGGCCACAGATACGCAGTATTTT. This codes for CASSETRGATDTQYF.

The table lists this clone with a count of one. CDR3 sequence reads: CAWRGQSTDTQYF. The CDR3 nucleotides read TGTGCCTGGAGAGGACAGAGCACAGATACGCAGTATTTT. The J gene is TRBJ2-3, the V gene TRBV30; a weak D match, TRBD1 (6 bases). From germline, CDR1 is GTSNPN and CDR2 SVGIG (reference sequence). This CDR3 comprises 13 residues. V was trimmed by 3 bases and J by 0 bases, leaving 7 bases between them. Looking up the rest from reference TRBV30 and TRBJ2-3 gives the full variable domain: SQTIHQWPATLVQPVGSPLSLECTVEGTSNPNLYWYRQAAGRGLQLLFYSVGIGQISSEVPQNLSASRPQDRQFILSSKKLLLSDSGFYLCAWRGQSTDTQYFGPGTRLTVL.

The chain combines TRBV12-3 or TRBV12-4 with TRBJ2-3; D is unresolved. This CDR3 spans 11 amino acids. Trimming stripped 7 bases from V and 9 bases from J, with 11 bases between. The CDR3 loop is CASTGERTQYF. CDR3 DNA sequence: TGTGCCAGCACCGGCGAGCGCACGCAGTATTTT.

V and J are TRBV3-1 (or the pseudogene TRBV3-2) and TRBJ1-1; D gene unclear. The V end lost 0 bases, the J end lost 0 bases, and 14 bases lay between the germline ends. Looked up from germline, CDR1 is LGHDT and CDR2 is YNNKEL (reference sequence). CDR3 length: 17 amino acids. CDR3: CASSQDNGILLNTEAFF. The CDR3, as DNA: TGTGCCAGCAGCCAAGATAACGGAATCCTATTGAACACTGAAGCTTTCTTT.

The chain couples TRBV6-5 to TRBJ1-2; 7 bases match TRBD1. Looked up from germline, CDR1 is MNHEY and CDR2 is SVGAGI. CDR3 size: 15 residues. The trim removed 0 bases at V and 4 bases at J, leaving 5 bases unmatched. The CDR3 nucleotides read TGTGCCAGCAGTTACTCGGGCAGGGGGGTCTATGGCTACACCTTC. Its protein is CASSYSGRGVYGYTF.

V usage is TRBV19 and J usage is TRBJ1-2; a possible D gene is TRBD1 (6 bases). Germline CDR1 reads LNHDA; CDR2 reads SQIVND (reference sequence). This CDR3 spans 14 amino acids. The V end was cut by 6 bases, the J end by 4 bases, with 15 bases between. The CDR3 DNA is TGTGCCAGTAGACCACAGGGTCGGGGCTATGGCTACACCTTC. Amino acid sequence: CASRPQGRGYGYTF. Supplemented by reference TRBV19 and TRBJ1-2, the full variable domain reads DGGITQSPKYLFRKEGQNVTLSCEQNLNHDAMYWYRQDPGQGLRLIYYSQIVNDFQKGDIAEGYSVSREKKESFPLTVTSAQKNPTAFYLCASRPQGRGYGYTFGSGTRLTVV.

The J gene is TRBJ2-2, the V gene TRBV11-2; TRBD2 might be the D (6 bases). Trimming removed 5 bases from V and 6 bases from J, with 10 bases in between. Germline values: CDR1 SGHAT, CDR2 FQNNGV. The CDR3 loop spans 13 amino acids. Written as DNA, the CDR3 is TGTGCCAGCAGCCCGCGGGGCCCCGGGGAGCTGTTTTTT. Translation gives CASSPRGPGELFF.

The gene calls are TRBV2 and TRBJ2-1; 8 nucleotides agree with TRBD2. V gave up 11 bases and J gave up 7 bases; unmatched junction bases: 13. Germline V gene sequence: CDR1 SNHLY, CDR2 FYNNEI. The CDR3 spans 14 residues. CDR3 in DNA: TGTGCCTCCGCGGGGGGCCTTTCCACTAATGAGCAGTTCTTC. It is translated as CASAGGLSTNEQFF. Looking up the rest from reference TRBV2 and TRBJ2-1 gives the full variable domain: EPEVTQTPSHQVTQMGQEVILRCVPISNHLYFYWYRQILGQKVEFLVSFYNNEISEKSEIFDDQFSVERPDGSNFTLKIRSTKLEDSAMYFCASAGGLSTNEQFFGPGTRLTVL.

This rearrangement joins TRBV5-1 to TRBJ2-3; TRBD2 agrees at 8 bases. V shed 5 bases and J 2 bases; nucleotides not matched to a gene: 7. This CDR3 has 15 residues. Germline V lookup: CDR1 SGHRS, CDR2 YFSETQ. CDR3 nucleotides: TGCGCCAGCAGAGGAGAGCGGGGGCCCACAGATACGCAGTATTTT. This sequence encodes CASRGERGPTDTQYF. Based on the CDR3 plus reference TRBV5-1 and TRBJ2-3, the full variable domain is KAGVTQTPRYLIKTRGQQVTLSCSPISGHRSVSWYQQTPGQGLQFLFEYFSETQRNKGNFPGRFSGRQFSNSRSEMNVSTLELGDSALYLCASRGERGPTDTQYFGPGTRLTVL.

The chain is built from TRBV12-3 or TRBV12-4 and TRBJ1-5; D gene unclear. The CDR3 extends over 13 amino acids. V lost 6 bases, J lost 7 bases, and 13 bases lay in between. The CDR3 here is CASSRLLGQPQHF. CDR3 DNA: TGTGCCAGCAGCCGTCTCCTTGGGCAGCCCCAGCATTTT.

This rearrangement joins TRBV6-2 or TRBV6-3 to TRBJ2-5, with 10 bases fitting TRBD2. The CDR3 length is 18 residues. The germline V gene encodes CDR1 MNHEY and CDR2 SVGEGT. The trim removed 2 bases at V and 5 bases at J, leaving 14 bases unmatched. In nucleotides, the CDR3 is TGTGCCAGCAGTTACACCGTCGGGACTAGCGCAAGTGCTGAGACCCAGTACTTC. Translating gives CASSYTVGTSASAETQYF.

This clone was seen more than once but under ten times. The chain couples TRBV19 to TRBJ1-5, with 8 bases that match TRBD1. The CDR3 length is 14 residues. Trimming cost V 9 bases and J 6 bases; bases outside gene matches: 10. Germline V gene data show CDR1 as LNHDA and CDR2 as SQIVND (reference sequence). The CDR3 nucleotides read TGTGCCAGCAAGGACAGGGTCGGCTTTCAGCCCCAGCATTTT. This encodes CASKDRVGFQPQHF.

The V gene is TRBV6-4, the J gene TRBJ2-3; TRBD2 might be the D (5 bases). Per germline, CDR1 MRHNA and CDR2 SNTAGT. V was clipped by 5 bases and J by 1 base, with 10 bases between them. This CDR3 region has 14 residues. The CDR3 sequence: CASSRNGGTDTQYF. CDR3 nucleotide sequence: TGTGCCAGCAGTAGGAACGGGGGCACAGATACGCAGTATTTT.

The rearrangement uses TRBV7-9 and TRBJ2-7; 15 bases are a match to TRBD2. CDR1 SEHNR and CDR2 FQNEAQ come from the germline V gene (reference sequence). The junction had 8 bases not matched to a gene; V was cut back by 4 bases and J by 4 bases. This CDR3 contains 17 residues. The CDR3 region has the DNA TGTGCCAGCAGCTCGACCGGGACTAGCGGGGGGATATACGAGCAGTACTTC. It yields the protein CASSSTGTSGGIYEQYF.

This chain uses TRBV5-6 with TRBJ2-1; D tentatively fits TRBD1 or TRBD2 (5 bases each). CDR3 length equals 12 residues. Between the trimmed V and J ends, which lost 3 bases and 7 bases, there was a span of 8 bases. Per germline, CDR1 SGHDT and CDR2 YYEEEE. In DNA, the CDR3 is TGTGCCAGCAGCTCCAGGGAGAATGAGCAGTTCTTC. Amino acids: CASSSRENEQFF.

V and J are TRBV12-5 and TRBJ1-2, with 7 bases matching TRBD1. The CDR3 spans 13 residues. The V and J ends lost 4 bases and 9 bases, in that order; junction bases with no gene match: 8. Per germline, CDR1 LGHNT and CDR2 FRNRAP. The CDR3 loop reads CASGSSHRGSYTF. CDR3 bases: TGTGCTAGTGGTTCGTCACACAGGGGTAGCTACACCTTC.

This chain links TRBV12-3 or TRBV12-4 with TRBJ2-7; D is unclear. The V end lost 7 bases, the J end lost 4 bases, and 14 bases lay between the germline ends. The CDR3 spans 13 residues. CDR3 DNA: TGTGCCAGCACCAGTAAAATCGGTTACGAGCAGTACTTC. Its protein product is CASTSKIGYEQYF.

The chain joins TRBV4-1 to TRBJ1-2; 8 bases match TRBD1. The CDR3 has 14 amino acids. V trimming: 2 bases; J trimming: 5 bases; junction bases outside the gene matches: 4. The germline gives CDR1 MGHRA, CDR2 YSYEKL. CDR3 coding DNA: TGCGCCAGCAGCCAACAGGGGGCCCATTATGGCTACACCTTC. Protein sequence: CASSQQGAHYGYTF.

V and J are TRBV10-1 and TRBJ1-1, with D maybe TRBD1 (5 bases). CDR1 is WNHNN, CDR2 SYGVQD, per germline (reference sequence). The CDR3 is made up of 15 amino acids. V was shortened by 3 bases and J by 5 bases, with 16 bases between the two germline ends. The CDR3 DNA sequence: TGCGCCAGCAGTGAATACGGGACGGGAGGGACTGAAGCTTTCTTT. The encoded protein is CASSEYGTGGTEAFF.